This section outlines one TCR beta chain sequence together with its context. Each replicate PCR on the sorted subsets used 150 to 200 ng DNA (around 30,000 T cell genomes). Generated by immunoSEQ multiplex PCR, the TCRdb table keeps only in-frame clones and is missing some. Seen here are over 950,000 clones, roughly 80% observed once, and the top ten hold almost 0.9%. CDR1 WSHSY and CDR2 SAAADI come from the germline V gene. V was trimmed by 4 bases and J by 0 bases, leaving 7 bases between them. The length of the CDR3 is 14 residues. These data come from a study of shared clonotypes between healthy human individuals.

The origin of this receptor is a man younger than 30 in good health. Some clones in this sample may be carry-over from other donors' samples. This sequence joins TRBV10-2 and TRBJ1-3; D gene unclear. Material: memory CD4+ T cells from PBMCs. The subset denotes: CD45RA-negative fraction. The CDR3 coding sequence is TGCGCCAGCAGTGGGACGGCCTCTGGAAACACCATATATTTT. This sequence encodes CASSGTASGNTIYF.